The rows below give T cell receptor beta chains drawn from one sample of a study of blood T cell repertoires in COVID-19. Here immunoSEQ multiplex PCR was the method, and the copy in TCRdb shows in-frame clones only, minus some. The profile shows some 65,000 clones, about 90% of them singletons. The sample was peripheral blood. All receptors derive from a man over 45 with COVID-19, enrolled during active disease. Both conserved end residues are part of each CDR3. D genes are given only for firm matches. Clone sizes are given selectively: once, few, many, or a class where the clone is expanded.

d_gene	abundance	v_gene	j_gene	CDR3aa	CDR3nt
TRBD1	NA	TRBV4-1	TRBJ2-3	CASSLEPAQGADTQYF	TGCGCCAGCAGCCTCGAACCCGCACAGGGGGCAGATACGCAGTATTTT
NA	NA	TRBV20-1	TRBJ1-2	CSAQDSYGYTF	TGCAGTGCTCAGGACAGTTATGGCTACACCTTC
TRBD2	few	TRBV7-9	TRBJ2-7	CASSLLREGSYEQYF	TGTGCCAGCAGCTTATTGCGGGAGGGGTCCTACGAGCAGTACTTC
NA	NA	TRBV6-5	TRBJ1-4	CASRQRNEKLFF	TGTGCCAGCCGGCAGAGGAATGAAAAACTGTTTTTT
NA	medium-sized	TRBV19	TRBJ2-7	CASSLVAELSYEQYF	TGTGCCAGTAGTCTGGTAGCGGAGCTCTCCTACGAGCAGTACTTC
NA	NA	TRBV5-4	TRBJ1-3	CASSEQGNTIYF	TGTGCCAGCAGCGAACAGGGTAACACCATATATTTT
NA	once	TRBV5-4	TRBJ2-4	CASSQGGGKNIQYF	TGTGCCAGCAGTCAGGGAGGGGGGAAAAACATTCAGTACTTC
NA	NA	TRBV4-3	TRBJ1-2	CASSQEQGPPGDGYTF	TGCGCCAGCAGCCAAGAGCAGGGGCCCCCTGGGGATGGCTACACCTTC
NA	NA	TRBV7-2	TRBJ1-1	CASSTRMNTEAFF	TGTGCCAGCAGCACACGTATGAACACTGAAGCTTTCTTT
NA	once	TRBV6-4	TRBJ1-1	CASSAQGGGTEAFF	TGTGCCAGCAGCGCTCAGGGTGGTGGAACTGAAGCTTTCTTT
TRBD1	NA	TRBV3-1/TRBV3-2	TRBJ1-4	CASSQTGTGDEKLFF	TGTGCCAGCAGCCAGACCGGGACAGGGGATGAAAAACTGTTTTTT
TRBD1	NA	TRBV18	TRBJ1-1	CASSDRGPAYTEAFF	TGTGCCAGCTCAGACAGGGGGCCAGCGTACACTGAAGCTTTCTTT
TRBD2	NA	TRBV5-6	TRBJ2-7	CASSLGGNSYEQYF	TGTGCCAGCAGCCTCGGGGGGAACTCCTACGAGCAGTACTTC
NA	NA	TRBV4-1	TRBJ2-3	CASSPRGSTDTQYF	TGCGCCAGCAGTCCAAGGGGCTCCACAGATACGCAGTATTTT
NA	NA	TRBV30	TRBJ1-2	CAWSPSSGYTF	TGTGCCTGGAGTCCCTCGAGCGGCTACACCTTC
NA	NA	TRBV5-5	TRBJ2-1	CASSLWSRSYYNEQFF	TGTGCCAGCAGCTTGTGGTCGAGGTCTTACTACAATGAGCAGTTCTTC
NA	NA	TRBV2	TRBJ1-2	CASRSTWTSLYGYTF	TGTGCCAGCCGATCCACCTGGACAAGCCTCTATGGCTACACCTTC
TRBD2	NA	TRBV6-5	TRBJ2-1	CASSSRRTSVNEQFF	TGTGCCAGCAGTAGCCGACGGACTAGCGTGAATGAGCAGTTCTTC
NA	NA	TRBV5-6	TRBJ1-5	CASSLGAGTSNQPQHF	TGTGCCAGCAGCTTGGGGGCAGGGACAAGCAATCAGCCCCAGCATTTT
TRBD1	NA	TRBV19	TRBJ1-5	CASSMLTGNQPQHF	TGTGCCAGTAGTATGCTGACAGGGAATCAGCCCCAGCATTTT
TRBD1	NA	TRBV4-3	TRBJ2-1	CASSQDRGRGEQFF	TGCGCCAGCAGCCAAGATAGGGGGCGCGGTGAGCAGTTCTTC
TRBD1	once	TRBV7-9	TRBJ2-4	CASAPGQGGIAKNIQYF	TGTGCCAGCGCACCGGGACAGGGTGGGATTGCCAAAAACATTCAGTACTTC
TRBD2	NA	TRBV7-3	TRBJ2-1	CASSPVERGGEQFF	TGTGCCAGCAGCCCAGTGGAGCGGGGGGGTGAGCAGTTCTTC
TRBD1	NA	TRBV4-1	TRBJ2-1	CASSQEDRGEEDEQFF	TGCGCCAGCAGCCAAGAGGACAGGGGGGAGGAAGATGAGCAGTTCTTC
TRBD2	NA	TRBV28	TRBJ2-3	CASSSLAGGPGDTQYF	TGTGCCAGCAGTTCTCTAGCGGGAGGTCCGGGAGATACGCAGTATTTT
NA	NA	TRBV7-8	TRBJ2-3	CASSPPREDTQYF	TGTGCCAGCAGCCCGCCCCGGGAGGATACGCAGTATTTT
NA	NA	TRBV5-1	TRBJ2-3	CASSLGLEPQYF	TGCGCCAGCAGCTTGGGACTAGAACCGCAGTATTTT
NA	NA	TRBV29-1	TRBJ1-4	CSARDGGANEKLFF	TGCAGCGCCAGAGATGGGGGCGCTAATGAAAAACTGTTTTTT
NA	NA	TRBV6-6	TRBJ1-1	CASSPRPQMNTEAFF	TGTGCCAGCAGCCCGCGGCCCCAAATGAACACTGAAGCTTTCTTT
TRBD1	NA	TRBV9	TRBJ2-7	CASSESTGGDEQYF	TGTGCCAGCAGCGAGTCAACAGGGGGCGACGAGCAGTACTTC
TRBD1	NA	TRBV7-2	TRBJ1-2	CASSWTGEDGYTF	TGTGCCAGCAGTTGGACAGGGGAGGATGGCTACACCTTC
NA	NA	TRBV19	TRBJ2-1	CASSIGGSVNEQFF	TGTGCCAGTAGTATAGGAGGCAGCGTCAATGAGCAGTTCTTC
TRBD1	NA	TRBV4-1	TRBJ2-5	CASSQDSGGGAETQYF	TGCGCCAGCAGCCAAGATTCAGGGGGTGGCGCGGAGACCCAGTACTTC
TRBD1	NA	TRBV4-1	TRBJ2-1	CASSSVLQGESYNEQFF	TGCGCCAGCAGTTCAGTACTTCAGGGGGAGTCCTACAATGAGCAGTTCTTC
TRBD1	NA	TRBV6-1	TRBJ2-7	CASSEAPSGTGAYEQYF	TGTGCCAGCAGTGAAGCGCCGTCCGGGACAGGGGCCTACGAGCAGTACTTC
NA	NA	TRBV12-5	TRBJ1-2	CASGLAPRGYTF	TGTGCTAGTGGTTTGGCTCCTAGGGGCTACACCTTC
TRBD2	NA	TRBV6-2/TRBV6-3	TRBJ2-2	CASRPRTSGKGGELFF	TGTGCCAGCAGACCTCGGACTAGCGGGAAGGGGGGGGAGCTGTTTTTT
NA	NA	TRBV6-1	TRBJ2-7	CASSEGLPTAPYEQYF	TGTGCCAGCAGTGAGGGGCTCCCGACAGCCCCCTACGAGCAGTACTTC
TRBD2	NA	TRBV9	TRBJ2-5	CASSVAGLAGGSETQYF	TGTGCCAGCAGCGTAGCGGGACTAGCGGGAGGATCGGAGACCCAGTACTTC
NA	NA	TRBV5-1	TRBJ1-2	CASSLDATYYGYTF	TGCGCCAGCAGCTTGGACGCGACATACTATGGCTACACCTTC